These 28 T cell receptor beta chains came from one sample sequenced in a study of T cells in Graves' hyperthyroidism and ophthalmopathy. RNA transcripts served as the template for amplifying TCR beta CDR3 regions. The TCR CDR3 first-round RT-PCR relied on the HTBI primer set. Each CDR3 protein is one row after TCRdb ran MiXCR on the multiplex PCR reads. The sample contains nearly 750,000 distinct CDR3 sequences, roughly a third of which appear only once. Sequencing was performed on blood. These receptor sequences come from a woman aged 40 to 49 with Graves' hyperthyroidism.

This clonotype turned up a few times. The chain couples TRBV2 to TRBJ2-5, with 11 bases matching TRBD1. Losses at the gene ends were 5 bases for V and 4 bases for J; bases not matched to a gene: 6. CDR1 is SNHLY and CDR2 is FYNNEI in the germline V gene. The CDR3 is made up of 15 amino acids. CDR3 bases: TGTGCCAGCAGTATACGGACAGGGGGCGCAGAGACCCAGTACTTC. Translating it yields CASSIRTGGAETQYF.

The rearrangement joins TRBV5-6 to TRBJ2-5, with a tentative D call TRBD1 (6 bases). CDR3 length: 14 residues. CDR1 and CDR2 (germline): SGHDT, YYEEEE. Trimming removed 5 bases from V and 1 base from J, with 12 bases in between. CDR3 DNA sequence: TGTGCCAGCAGTGGACGGACAGTCCAAGAGACCCAGTACTTC. It specifies CASSGRTVQETQYF.

The genes are TRBV7-9 and TRBJ1-1, with 8 bases fitting TRBD1. The CDR3 has 12 amino acids. J gave up 4 bases and V 7 bases, and 2 bases lay outside the gene matches. CDR1 and CDR2 (germline): SEHNR, FQNEAQ (reference sequence). CDR3 in DNA: TGTGCCAGCACTACAGGGGGCACTGAAGCTTTCTTT. As protein: CASTTGGTEAFF.

Of note for this clonotype: Germline and junction disagree at one end, which may indicate a read error. The V call is TRBV5-1, the J call TRBJ1-3; D unclear. CDR1 and CDR2 from the germline V gene are SGHRS and YFSETQ. The CDR3 length is 15 residues. The CDR3 sequence: CASRLEGNSGNTIYF. The CDR3 region has the DNA TGCGCCAGCAGATTGGAGGGCAACTCTGGAAACACCATATATTTT.

This clonotype was counted once. One base away lies a much larger clone, so this may be a sequencing read error. This chain uses TRBV7-9 with TRBJ1-1; 9 bases align to TRBD1. The germline V gene has CDR1 SEHNR and CDR2 FQNEAQ (reference sequence). CDR3 size: 14 residues. The CDR3 loop is CAGSGTGRGTEAFF. The CDR3 DNA follows: TGTGCCGGCAGCGGGACAGGGCGGGGAACTGAAGCTTTCTTT.

This clonotype was seen more than once but under ten times. The chain recombines TRBV4-3 with TRBJ2-7, with 11 bases fitting TRBD2. This CDR3 comprises 16 residues. The V and J ends lost 0 bases and 1 base, in that order; junction bases with no gene match: 2. Germline assignment: CDR1 LGHNA and CDR2 YSLEER. CDR3 nucleotides: TGCGCCAGCAGCCAAGATCGACTAGCGGGATCCTACGAGCAGTACTTC. This encodes CASSQDRLAGSYEQYF.

This chain joins TRBV20-1 and TRBJ2-2; the D is unclear. This CDR3 contains 14 residues. V was trimmed by 0 bases and J by 0 bases, leaving 5 bases between them. The germline V gene has CDR1 DFQATT and CDR2 SNEGSKA (reference sequence). The DNA for the CDR3 is TGCAGTGCTAGAGATACATCGAACACCGGGGAGCTGTTTTTT. Its translation: CSARDTSNTGELFF.

The chain carries TRBV7-9 and TRBJ2-2; D may be TRBD1 or TRBD2 (5 bases each). The CDR3 length is 14 residues. V dropped 5 bases and J dropped 5 bases, with 12 bases sitting between them. Germline V gives CDR1 SEHNR, CDR2 FQNEAQ (reference sequence). The CDR3 spells CASSPGTGTGELFF. Here the CDR3 DNA reads TGTGCCAGCAGCCCCGGGACGGGGACCGGGGAGCTGTTTTTT. Full variable domain (outside the CDR3, taken from reference TRBV7-9 and TRBJ2-2): DTGVSQNPRHKITKRGQNVTFRCDPISEHNRLYWYRQTLGQGPEFLTYFQNEAQLEKSRLLSDRFSAERPKGSFSTLEIQRTEQGDSAMYLCASSPGTGTGELFFGEGSRLTVL.

The V and J genes are TRBV20-1 and TRBJ1-2; D unresolved. CDR3 length equals 12 residues. V shed 7 bases and J shed 4 bases, with 13 bases lying between them. Germline CDR1 is DFQATT and CDR2 is SNEGSKA (reference sequence). The DNA for the CDR3 is TGCAGTGTACCGGCGGTTGGCTATGGCTACACCTTC. It specifies CSVPAVGYGYTF.

The V gene is TRBV28, the J gene TRBJ2-7; TRBD1 agrees at 8 bases. V gave up 7 bases and J gave up 0 bases; unmatched junction bases: 5. Looked up from germline, CDR1 is MDHEN and CDR2 is SYDVKM. The CDR3 has 14 residues. The CDR3 bases are TGTGCCAGCACGCGACAGGGGAGCTCCTACGAGCAGTACTTC. Translated, it gives CASTRQGSSYEQYF.

For this clonotype: It may be a read error: a sequence one base away is much more abundant. The chain has TRBV7-9 and TRBJ1-1, with 8 bases aligning to TRBD1. The CDR3 consists of 13 residues. From germline, CDR1 is SEHNR and CDR2 FQNEAQ (reference sequence). V shed 5 bases and J 9 bases; nucleotides not matched to a gene: 8. CDR3 in amino acids: CASSTGQGEKAFF. The CDR3 DNA reads as TGTGCCAGCAGCACAGGACAGGGTGAAAAAGCTTTCTTT.

This chain connects TRBV20-1 to TRBJ2-7, with 13 bases fitting TRBD2. After removal of 5 bases from V and 4 bases from J, the junction contained 11 bases not matched to a gene. This CDR3 is built from 16 residues. Germline V gives CDR1 DFQATT, CDR2 SNEGSKA (reference sequence). Here the CDR3 reads CSAPRPTSGGAYEQYF. The CDR3 DNA reads as TGCAGTGCTCCCCGCCCAACTAGCGGGGGGGCATACGAGCAGTACTTC.

The rearrangement joins TRBV7-9 to TRBJ2-3, with 10 bases matching TRBD2. With V trimmed by 5 bases and J by 2 bases, 13 bases remained unmatched. Germline lookup yields CDR1 SEHNR and CDR2 FQNEAQ (reference sequence). CDR3 length equals 18 residues. CDR3 protein: CASSQRGGGGAPTDTQYF. For the CDR3, the DNA is TGTGCCAGCAGCCAGCGGGGGGGCGGGGGAGCGCCCACAGATACGCAGTATTTT.

This clonotype has a count of ten or more. V is TRBV12-3 or TRBV12-4 and J is TRBJ1-4; no clear D gene. V lost 6 bases, J lost 8 bases, and 10 bases lay in between. This CDR3 region has 12 residues. The CDR3 reads CASSSPREKLFF. The CDR3 nucleotides read TGTGCCAGCAGCTCTCCTAGGGAAAAACTGTTTTTT.

A word on this clonotype: This may be a read error, as it is one base from a much larger clone. The chain employs TRBV6-6 and TRBJ1-2; D remains ambiguous. The CDR3 sequence is 13 residues long. CDR1 and CDR2 (germline): MNHNY, SVGAGI (reference sequence). The chain's CDR3 is CAGSYLGDYGYTF. CDR3 in DNA: TGTGCCGGCAGTTACCTTGGCGACTATGGCTACACCTTC.

DNA of the CDR3: TGCGCCAGTCATAGACCCACTGGGCAGGGAAACACCGGGGAGCTGTTTTTT. Protein sequence: CASHRPTGQGNTGELFF. The chain recombines TRBV5-1 with TRBJ2-2, with D perhaps TRBD1 (5 bases). This CDR3 comprises 17 residues. V shed 8 bases and J shed 2 bases, with 22 bases lying between them. Germline V lookup: CDR1 SGHRS, CDR2 YFSETQ.

This clonotype was counted only a few times. The V and J genes are TRBV20-1 and TRBJ1-5; D call uncertain. CDR3 length: 16 residues. V lost 3 bases and J 0 bases, leaving 15 bases between the germline ends. Germline CDR1 is DFQATT and CDR2 is SNEGSKA (reference sequence). Here the CDR3 DNA reads TGCAGTGCTAGCATGTGGACCCTAAATAGCAATCAGCCCCAGCATTTT. Amino acids: CSASMWTLNSNQPQHF.

The rearrangement links TRBV7-8 to TRBJ2-7; D is undetermined. CDR3 length equals 15 residues. Trimming took off 1 base at V and 2 bases at J, with 12 bases between the two ends. CDR1 is SGHVS and CDR2 is FQNEAQ in the germline V gene. The CDR3 region has the DNA TGTGCCAGCAGCTTAGAGGCGATGGGGACCTACGAGCAGTACTTC. This codes for CASSLEAMGTYEQYF. The full variable domain, with the rest looked up from reference TRBV7-8 and TRBJ2-7, is GAGVSQSPRYKVAKRGQDVALRCDPISGHVSLFWYQQALGQGPEFLTYFQNEAQLDKSGLPSDRFFAERPEGSVSTLKIQRTQQEDSAVYLCASSLEAMGTYEQYFGPGTRLTVT.

This clonotype has at least ten counts. The chain combines TRBV5-5 with TRBJ1-1; 8 bases fit TRBD1. J lost 5 bases, V lost 0 bases, and 15 bases had no gene match. CDR1 and CDR2 (germline): SGHKS, YYEKEE (reference sequence). This CDR3 region has 18 residues. The CDR3 DNA sequence: TGTGCCAGCAGCTTGGAGTCTGGGACAGGATGGCAACTGACTGAAGCTTTCTTT. Protein: CASSLESGTGWQLTEAFF.

This clonotype occurred a few times. The chain has TRBV29-1 and TRBJ1-1; D ambiguous. CDR1 is SQVTM, CDR2 ANQGSEA, per germline. This CDR3 is 12 amino acids long. The V end was cut by 8 bases, the J end by 2 bases, with 12 bases between. CDR3 loop: CSQRLSNTEAFF. The DNA of the CDR3 is TGCAGCCAGAGATTGAGCAACACTGAAGCTTTCTTT.

This clonotype was observed many times. Its ends do not fully match the called genes, so a read error is possible. The rearrangement links TRBV7-9 to TRBJ1-2; perhaps TRBD1 as D (5 bases). The CDR3 totals 13 residues. From germline, CDR1 is SEHNR and CDR2 FQNEAQ (reference sequence). The CDR3, as DNA: TGTGCCAGCAGCCTCACGGCCGAGACAGACCGCGCCTTC. This encodes CASSLTAETDRAF. Combining the CDR3 with reference TRBV7-9 and TRBJ1-2 gives the whole variable domain DTGVSQNPRHKITKRGQNVTFRCDPISEHNRLYWYRQTLGQGPEFLTYFQNEAQLEKSRLLSDRFSAERPKGSFSTLEIQRTEQGDSAMYLCASSLTAETDRAFGSGTRLTVV.

The chain joins TRBV12-3 or TRBV12-4 to TRBJ2-3; D gene unclear. The CDR3 has 13 residues. V lost 6 bases, J lost 5 bases, and 12 bases lay in between. Here the CDR3 DNA reads TGTGCCAGCAGCCTCGGCTTCAAAGATACGCAGTATTTT. This codes for CASSLGFKDTQYF.

The chain joins TRBV4-3 to TRBJ2-7, with 7 bases lining up with TRBD2. CDR3 length equals 14 residues. V dropped 0 bases and J dropped 4; count of bases not matched to a gene: 3. CDR1 and CDR2 from the germline V gene are LGHNA and YSLEER. CDR3 sequence (DNA): TGCGCCAGCAGCCAAGATCCTAGCGGATACGAGCAGTACTTC. Protein product: CASSQDPSGYEQYF.

CDR3 in amino acids: CASSPYIANYGYTF. CDR3 in DNA: TGTGCCAGCAGTCCATATATAGCTAACTATGGCTACACCTTC. The chain carries TRBV25-1 and TRBJ1-2; D remains unclear. V lost 5 bases and J lost 0, with 10 bases in between. Germline V lookup: CDR1 MGHDK, CDR2 SYGVNS. CDR3 length: 14 residues.

This clonotype was counted ten times or more. This chain joins TRBV7-2 and TRBJ1-5; no clear D. Germline V lookup: CDR1 SGHTA, CDR2 FQGNSA. This CDR3 comprises 13 residues. V lost 3 bases and J lost 2, with 5 bases in between. The CDR3: CASSFSGNQPQHF. CDR3 sequence (DNA): TGTGCCAGCAGCTTTTCCGGCAATCAGCCCCAGCATTTT.

This chain links TRBV7-2 with TRBJ1-1; 7 positions match TRBD1. CDR3 length: 17 residues. Germline-derived CDR1 and CDR2 are SGHTA and FQGNSA. Trimming at V came to 8 bases and at J to 5 bases, leaving 20 bases not matched to a gene. The CDR3 DNA follows: TGTGCCAGCCCCTCCCGGGACAGCTTGGTCGGGGAAACTGAAGCTTTCTTT. Its protein product is CASPSRDSLVGETEAFF.

This clonotype came up many times. The chain uses TRBV2 and TRBJ1-6; D not certain. CDR1 and CDR2 from the germline V gene are SNHLY and FYNNEI. This CDR3 has 12 amino acids. V lost 6 bases and J lost 10, with 10 bases in between. CDR3 protein: CASSTHGSPLHF. In nucleotides, the CDR3 is TGTGCCAGCAGCACCCATGGGTCACCCCTCCACTTT.

Many counts were recorded for this clonotype. CDR3 region: CASGPGSSDNSPLHF. The CDR3 nucleotides are TGTGCCAGCGGTCCGGGGTCCAGTGATAATTCACCCCTCCACTTT. The chain is built from TRBV2 and TRBJ1-6; D uncertain. The germline V and J ends were trimmed by 8 bases and 5 bases, with 16 bases remaining between them. The germline V gene encodes CDR1 SNHLY and CDR2 FYNNEI. The CDR3 is 15 residues long.